The following is a T cell receptor beta chain sequence with its context. These data belong to a study of T-cell reconstitution after alpha-beta-depleted transplantation in children. Library preparation (for TCRbeta) was performed with unique molecular identifiers. TCRdb fed the PCR reads into MiXCR, producing one record per CDR3 protein. The sample lists about 500,000 distinct CDR3 sequences, around a third occurring once. This clonotype was obtained from a human donor who donated a stem cell graft to a child with aplastic anemia. Sample: PBMCs from the stem cell graft donor, taken from the stem cell graft.

In DNA form, the CDR3 reads TGTGCCAGCAGATACGACAGGGGGGAATATCAGCCCCAGCATTTT. It specifies CASRYDRGEYQPQHF. The chain recombines TRBV6-2 or TRBV6-3 with TRBJ1-5, with 9 bases lining up with TRBD1. Per germline, CDR1 MNHEY and CDR2 SVGEGT. The CDR3 is 15 amino acids. V lost 6 bases and J lost 5; bases outside the gene matches: 8.